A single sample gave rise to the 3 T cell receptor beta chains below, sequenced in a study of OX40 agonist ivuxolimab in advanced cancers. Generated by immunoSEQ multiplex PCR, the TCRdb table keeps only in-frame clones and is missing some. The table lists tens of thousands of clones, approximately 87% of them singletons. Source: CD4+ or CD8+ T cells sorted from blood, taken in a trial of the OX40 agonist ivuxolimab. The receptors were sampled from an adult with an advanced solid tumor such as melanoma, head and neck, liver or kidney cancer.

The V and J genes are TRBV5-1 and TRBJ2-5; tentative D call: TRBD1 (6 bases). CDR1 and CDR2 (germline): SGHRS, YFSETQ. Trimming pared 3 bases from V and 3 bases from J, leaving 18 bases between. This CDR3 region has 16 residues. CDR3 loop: CASSSGATRLKETQYF. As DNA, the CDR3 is TGCGCCAGCAGCTCAGGGGCAACCCGCCTTAAAGAGACCCAGTACTTC.

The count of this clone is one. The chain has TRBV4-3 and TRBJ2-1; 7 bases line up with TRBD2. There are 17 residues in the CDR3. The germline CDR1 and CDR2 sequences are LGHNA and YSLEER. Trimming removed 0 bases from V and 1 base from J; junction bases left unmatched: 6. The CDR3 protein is CASSQDVNSGSYNEQFF. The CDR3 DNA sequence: TGCGCCAGCAGCCAAGACGTTAATAGCGGGTCCTACAATGAGCAGTTCTTC.

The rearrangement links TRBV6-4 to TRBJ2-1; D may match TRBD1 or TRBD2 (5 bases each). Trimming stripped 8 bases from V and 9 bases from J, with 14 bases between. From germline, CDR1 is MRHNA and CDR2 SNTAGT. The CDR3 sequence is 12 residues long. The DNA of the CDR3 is TGTGCCAGCGGAAGGGGCGGAGGTGAGCAGTTCTTC. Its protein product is CASGRGGGEQFF.